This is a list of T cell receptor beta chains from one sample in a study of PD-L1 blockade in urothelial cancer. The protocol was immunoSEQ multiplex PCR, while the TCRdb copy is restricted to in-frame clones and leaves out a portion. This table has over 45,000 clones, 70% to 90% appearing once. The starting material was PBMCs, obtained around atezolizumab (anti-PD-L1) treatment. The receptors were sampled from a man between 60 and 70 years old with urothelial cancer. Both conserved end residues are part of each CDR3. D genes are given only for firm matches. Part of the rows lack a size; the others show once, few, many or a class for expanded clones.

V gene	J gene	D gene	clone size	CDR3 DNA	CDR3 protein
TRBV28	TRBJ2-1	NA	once	TGTGCCAGCAGTTTATCTCAGGGGTCCTACAATGAGCAGTTCTTC	CASSLSQGSYNEQFF
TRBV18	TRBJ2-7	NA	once	TGTGCCAGCTCGACGGACTTCAGCTCCTACGAGCAGTACTTC	CASSTDFSSYEQYF
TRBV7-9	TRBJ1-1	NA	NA	TGTGCCAGCAGCTTAGCTTTAGGGGGCACTGAAGCTTTCTTT	CASSLALGGTEAFF
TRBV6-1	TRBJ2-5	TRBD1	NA	TGTGCCAGCAGTGACAGGGGGCTTTTCGAGACCCAGTACTTC	CASSDRGLFETQYF
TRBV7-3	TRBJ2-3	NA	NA	TGTGCCAGCAGCTTAAATACAAACACAGATACGCAGTATTTT	CASSLNTNTDTQYF
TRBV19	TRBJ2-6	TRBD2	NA	TGTGCCAGTAGGGGGGGGGAATCTGGGGCCAACGTCCTGACTTTC	CASRGGESGANVLTF
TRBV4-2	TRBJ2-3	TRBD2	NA	TGTGCCAGCAGCCAAGATCTGGCGGGGGGCCTGGATACGCAGTATTTT	CASSQDLAGGLDTQYF
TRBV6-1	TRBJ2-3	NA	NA	TGTGCCAGCAGTCCTAGGTGGGTCACAGATACGCAGTATTTT	CASSPRWVTDTQYF
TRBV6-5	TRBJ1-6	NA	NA	TGTGCCAGCAGTACCCAGGCGGGTAATTCACCCCTCCACTTT	CASSTQAGNSPLHF
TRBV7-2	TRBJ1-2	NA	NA	TGTGCCAGCAGCTTAGAGGGGGGGCCGATTTATGGCTACACCTTC	CASSLEGGPIYGYTF
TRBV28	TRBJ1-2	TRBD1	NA	TGTGCCAGCAGACAATCCCTTCAGACAGGGGGTCTTGGCTACACCTTC	CASRQSLQTGGLGYTF
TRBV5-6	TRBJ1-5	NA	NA	TGTGCCAGCAGCTTGGGGACAGTCAATCAGCCCCAGCATTTT	CASSLGTVNQPQHF
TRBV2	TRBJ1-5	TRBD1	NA	TGTGCCAGCAGTGGACAGGGTAGTAGCAATCAGCCCCAGCATTTT	CASSGQGSSNQPQHF
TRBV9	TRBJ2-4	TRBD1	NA	TGTGCCAGCAGCGTTACAGGGGATGGGGAATACATTCAGTACTTC	CASSVTGDGEYIQYF
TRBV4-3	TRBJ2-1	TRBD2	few	TGCGCCAGCAGCGCGACCAGAAGCGGGGGGATTTACAATGAGCAGTTCTTC	CASSATRSGGIYNEQFF
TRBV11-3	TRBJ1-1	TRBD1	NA	TGTGCCAGCAGCCCAAAGACAGGGGTGCGGAACACTGAAGCTTTCTTT	CASSPKTGVRNTEAFF
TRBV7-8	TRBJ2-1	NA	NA	TGTGCCAGCAGCTTATGGGCCCAGGGCCCCAGGGGTGAGCAGTTCTTC	CASSLWAQGPRGEQFF
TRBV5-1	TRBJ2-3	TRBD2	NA	TGCGCCAGCAGCTTGCGGCCTAGCGGGGGCACTAGCACAGATACGCAGTATTTT	CASSLRPSGGTSTDTQYF
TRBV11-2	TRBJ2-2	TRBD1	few	TGTGCCAGCAGCTTTCTCAGGGGGCGCACCACCGGGGAGCTGTTTTTT	CASSFLRGRTTGELFF
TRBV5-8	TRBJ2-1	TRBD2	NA	TGTGCCAGCAGCTTCGAGCGGGGGGGCCGTAGGTATGAGCAGTTCTTC	CASSFERGGRRYEQFF
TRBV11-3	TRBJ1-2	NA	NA	TGTGCCAGCAGCTTAAGCACTAACTATGGCTACACCTTC	CASSLSTNYGYTF
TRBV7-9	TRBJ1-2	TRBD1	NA	TGTGCCAGCAGCTCCGGGACAGGCAAATATGGCTACACCTTC	CASSSGTGKYGYTF
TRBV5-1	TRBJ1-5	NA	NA	TGCGCCAGCAGCTTGGGTCCCCAGGGGAATCAGCCCCAGCATTTT	CASSLGPQGNQPQHF
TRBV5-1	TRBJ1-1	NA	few	TGCGCCAGCAGCACGACAAAACCGAACACTGAAGCTTTCTTT	CASSTTKPNTEAFF
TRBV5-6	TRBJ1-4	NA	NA	TGTGCCAGCAGCTCGGGGGGGGTGGACGAAAAACTGTTTTTT	CASSSGGVDEKLFF
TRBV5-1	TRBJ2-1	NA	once	TGCGCCAGCAGCTGGACGACTAGTACCTACAATGAGCAGTTCTTC	CASSWTTSTYNEQFF
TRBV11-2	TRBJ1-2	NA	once	TGCGCCAGCAGCCGAGAGCTGGACAGCTATGGCTACACCTTC	CASSRELDSYGYTF
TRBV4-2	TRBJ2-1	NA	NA	TGTGCCAGCAGCCAAGATCTGGGCGCCAATGAGCAGTTCTTC	CASSQDLGANEQFF
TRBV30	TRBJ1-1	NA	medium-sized	TGTGCCTGGACGGGACACATGAACACTGAAGCTTTCTTT	CAWTGHMNTEAFF
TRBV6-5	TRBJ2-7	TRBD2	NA	TGTGCCAGCAAACCTCAGACTAGCGGGGGATACGAGCAGTACTTC	CASKPQTSGGYEQYF
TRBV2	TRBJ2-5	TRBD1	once	TGTGCCAGCAGTGAGCTAGGGGGCGAGACCCAGTACTTC	CASSELGGETQYF
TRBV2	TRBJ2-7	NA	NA	TGTGCCAGCAGTTGGCTTCCCGGACAGTTCTACGAGCAGTACTTC	CASSWLPGQFYEQYF
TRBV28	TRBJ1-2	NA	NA	TGTGCCAGCAGTTTCCGAGGACCCGAGGCGGGGTATGGCTACACCTTC	CASSFRGPEAGYGYTF
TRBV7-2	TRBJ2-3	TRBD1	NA	TGTGCCAGCAGCGGGGGACAGGGAAGCACAGATACGCAGTATTTT	CASSGGQGSTDTQYF
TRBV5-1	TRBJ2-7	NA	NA	TGCGCCAGCAGCTTGGGTCAGGTCTACGAGCAGTACTTC	CASSLGQVYEQYF
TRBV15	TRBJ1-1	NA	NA	TGTGCCACCAGCAGAGATGGAGGCTACACTGAAGCTTTCTTT	CATSRDGGYTEAFF
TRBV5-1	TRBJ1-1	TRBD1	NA	TGCGCCAGCAGCCCAGGGACAGGGAACACTGAAGCTTTCTTT	CASSPGTGNTEAFF
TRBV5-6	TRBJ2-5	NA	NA	TGTGCCAGCAGCTGGGGCAGGGTTACGGAGACCCAGTACTTC	CASSWGRVTETQYF
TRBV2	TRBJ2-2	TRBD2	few	TGTGCCAGCAGATCTCGACTAGCTCCTGGGGAGCTGTTTTTT	CASRSRLAPGELFF
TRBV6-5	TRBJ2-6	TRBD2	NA	TGTGCCAGCAGTTACGCGGGGGGCTCTGGGGCCAACGTCCTGACTTTC	CASSYAGGSGANVLTF
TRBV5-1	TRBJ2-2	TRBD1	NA	TGCGCCAGCAGCGCCCCGACAGGGGCCGCGGAGGAGCTGTTTTTT	CASSAPTGAAEELFF
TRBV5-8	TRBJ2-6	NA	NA	TGTGCCAGCAGCTTGTGGGGGGCTGGGGCCAACGTCCTGACTTTC	CASSLWGAGANVLTF
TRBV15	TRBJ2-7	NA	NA	TGTGCCACCAGCAGAGAAGGGACTGCGACCTACGAGCAGTACTTC	CATSREGTATYEQYF
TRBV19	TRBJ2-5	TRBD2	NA	TGTGCCAGTATGGGCCCGGCGAGCGGGGGGGGACGAGAGACCCAGTACTTC	CASMGPASGGGRETQYF